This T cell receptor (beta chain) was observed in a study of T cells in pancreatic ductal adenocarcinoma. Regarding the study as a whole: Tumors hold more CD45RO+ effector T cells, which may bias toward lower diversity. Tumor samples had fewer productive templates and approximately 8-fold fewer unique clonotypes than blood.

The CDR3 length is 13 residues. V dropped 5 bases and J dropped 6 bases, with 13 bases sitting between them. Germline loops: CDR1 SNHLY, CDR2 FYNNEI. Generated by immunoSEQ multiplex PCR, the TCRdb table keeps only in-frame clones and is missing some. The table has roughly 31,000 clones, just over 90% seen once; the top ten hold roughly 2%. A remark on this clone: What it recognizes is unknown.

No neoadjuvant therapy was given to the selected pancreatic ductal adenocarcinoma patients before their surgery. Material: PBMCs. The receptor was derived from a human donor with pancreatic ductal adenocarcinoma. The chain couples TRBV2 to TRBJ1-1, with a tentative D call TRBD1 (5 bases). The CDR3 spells CASSSTAYPEAFF. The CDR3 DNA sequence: TGTGCCAGCAGTTCGACAGCGTACCCTGAAGCTTTCTTT.